This T cell receptor (beta chain) derives from a study of cytomegalovirus exposure and HLA in healthy donors. Germline-derived CDR1 and CDR2 are SGHRS and YFSETQ. CDR3 length equals 15 residues. Trimming removed 7 bases from V and 5 bases from J; junction bases left unmatched: 14. About this clone itself: As yet, its antigen is unknown.

General study points: Across donors, sequencing depth was assumed by presence/absence analyses to be roughly uniform. Reported performance of the classifier showed diagnosis of cytomegalovirus status with high specificity and sensitivity. Earlier findings revealed that most TCR beta V segments proved productive either about 87% or about 30% of the time.

60 Vbeta and 13 Jbeta primers were used in PCR. In the authors' workflow: Approximately 83 million unique TCR beta chains, roughly 11 million shared, were counted in a later analysis. The data were produced by immunoSEQ multiplex PCR, yet TCRdb's version contains in-frame clones alone and is incomplete. From that table come the V and J calls and clone size; the DNA was used to work out D and trimming. The top ten hold 3.6% of the sample, which has roughly 120,000 clones, about four fifths seen once. The genes are TRBV5-1 and TRBJ1-1; 7 bases map to TRBD1. The sequenced sample consisted of PBMCs. The clonotype comes from a man between 40 and 49 years old in good health and CMV-seronegative. The CDR3 DNA sequence: TGCGCCAGCGCAGAATCGGGACAGAGGGATACTGAAGCTTTCTTT. It codes for CASAESGQRDTEAFF.